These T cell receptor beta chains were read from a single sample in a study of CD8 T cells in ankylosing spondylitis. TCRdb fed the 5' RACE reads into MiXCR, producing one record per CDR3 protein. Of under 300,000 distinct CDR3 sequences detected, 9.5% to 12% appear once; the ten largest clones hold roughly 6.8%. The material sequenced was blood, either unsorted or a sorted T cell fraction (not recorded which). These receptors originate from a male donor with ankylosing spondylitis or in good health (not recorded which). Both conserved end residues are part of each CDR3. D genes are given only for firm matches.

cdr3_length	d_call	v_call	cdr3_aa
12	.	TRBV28	CATVRGQETQYF
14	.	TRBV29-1	CSASYGVRFHEQYF
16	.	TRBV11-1	CASSPRERVNTGELFF
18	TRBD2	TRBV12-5	CASGDTQTSGIVPETQYF
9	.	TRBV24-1	CATSIEQYF
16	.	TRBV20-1	CSARDLGQPWIYGYTF
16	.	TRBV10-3	CAISEADPYSNQPQHF
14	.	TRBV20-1	CSASTSGGKGPLHF
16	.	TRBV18	CASSPSSRGQGQPQHF
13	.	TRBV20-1	CSARDLTVETQYF
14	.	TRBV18	CASSPRQGNTEAFF
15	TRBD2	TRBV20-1	CSARAVLAGLPSQYF
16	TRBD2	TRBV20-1	CSAPGLAGGHADTQYF
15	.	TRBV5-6	CASSLRHSGANVLTF
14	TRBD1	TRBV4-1	CASRSPTGGTEAFF
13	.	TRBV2	CASSGGPSEKLFF
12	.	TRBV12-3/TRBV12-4	CASSFMGYEQYF
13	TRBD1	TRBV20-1	CSAPDRVGDIQYF
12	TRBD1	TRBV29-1	CSVEGQYDEQFF
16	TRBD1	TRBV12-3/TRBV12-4	CASSFGQGGAAYEQYF
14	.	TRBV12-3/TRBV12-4	CASSFTKLAGELFF
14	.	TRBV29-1	CSAESDTGGYEQYF
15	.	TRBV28	CASRRAGGHTGELFF
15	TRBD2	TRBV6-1	CASSLTSGGTYEQYF
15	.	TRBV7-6	CASSLYGQSTDTQYF
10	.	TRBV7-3	CASSLSEQYF
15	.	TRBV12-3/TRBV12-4	CASRSHRAITDTQYF
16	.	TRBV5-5	CASSPLLGLMPSEQFF
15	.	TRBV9	CASSADGSFNSPLHF
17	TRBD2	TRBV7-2	CASSPEPGGIISYEQYF
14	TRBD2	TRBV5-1	CASSARAGGHEQYF
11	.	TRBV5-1	CASSWQETQYF
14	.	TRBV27	CASSLGGNGDTQYF
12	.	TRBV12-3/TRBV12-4	CASSFGLYGYTF
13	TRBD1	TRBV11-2	CARDRDNVYEQYF
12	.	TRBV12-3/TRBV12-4	CASSLRVGEQYF
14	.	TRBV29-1	CSVVTGSSYNEQFF
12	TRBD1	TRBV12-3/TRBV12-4	CASKTGGYEQFF
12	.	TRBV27	CASSFLGGEQYF
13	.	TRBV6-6	CASSPGANYGYTF
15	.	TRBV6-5	CASSLGQTPGTEAFF
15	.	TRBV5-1	CASSLEGIAGHGYTF
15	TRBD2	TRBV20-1	CSARDPSGAYNEQFF
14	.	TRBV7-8	CASSPQFRSGELFF
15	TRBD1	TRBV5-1	CASSQNPGQDNEQFF
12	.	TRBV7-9	CASSLVGGEQFF
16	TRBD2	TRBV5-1	CASSEELAGKQGEQYF
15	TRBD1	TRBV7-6	CASSSGTGGNTEAFF